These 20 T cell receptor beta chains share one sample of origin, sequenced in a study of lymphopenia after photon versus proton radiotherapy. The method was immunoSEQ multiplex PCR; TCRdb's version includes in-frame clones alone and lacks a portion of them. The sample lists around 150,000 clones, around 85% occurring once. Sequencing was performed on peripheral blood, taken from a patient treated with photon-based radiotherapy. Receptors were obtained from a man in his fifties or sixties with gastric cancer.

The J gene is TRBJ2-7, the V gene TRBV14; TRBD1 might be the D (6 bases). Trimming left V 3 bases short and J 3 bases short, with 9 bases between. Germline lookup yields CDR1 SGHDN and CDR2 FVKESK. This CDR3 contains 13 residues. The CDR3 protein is CASSHGQIYEQYF. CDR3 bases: TGTGCCAGCAGCCACGGACAGATCTACGAGCAGTACTTC.

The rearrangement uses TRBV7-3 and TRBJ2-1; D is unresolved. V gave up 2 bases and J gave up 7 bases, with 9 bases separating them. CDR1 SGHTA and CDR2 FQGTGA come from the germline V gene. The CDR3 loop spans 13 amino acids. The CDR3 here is CASSLSVGNEQFF. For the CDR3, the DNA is TGTGCCAGCAGCTTATCAGTGGGTAATGAGCAGTTCTTC.

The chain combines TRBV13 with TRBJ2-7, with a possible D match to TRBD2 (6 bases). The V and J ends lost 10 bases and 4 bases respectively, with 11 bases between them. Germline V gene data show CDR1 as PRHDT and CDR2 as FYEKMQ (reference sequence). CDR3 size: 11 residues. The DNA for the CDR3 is TGTGCCACCGCGCGGGAATACGAGCAGTACTTC. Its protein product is CATAREYEQYF.

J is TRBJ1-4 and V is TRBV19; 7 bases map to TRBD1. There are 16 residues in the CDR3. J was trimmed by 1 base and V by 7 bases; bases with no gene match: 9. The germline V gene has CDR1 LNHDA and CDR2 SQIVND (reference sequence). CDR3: CASKEGPGGTNEKLFF. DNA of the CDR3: TGTGCCAGTAAAGAGGGTCCAGGGGGAACTAATGAAAAACTGTTTTTT. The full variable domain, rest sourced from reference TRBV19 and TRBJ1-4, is DGGITQSPKYLFRKEGQNVTLSCEQNLNHDAMYWYRQDPGQGLRLIYYSQIVNDFQKGDIAEGYSVSREKKESFPLTVTSAQKNPTAFYLCASKEGPGGTNEKLFFGSGTQLSVL.

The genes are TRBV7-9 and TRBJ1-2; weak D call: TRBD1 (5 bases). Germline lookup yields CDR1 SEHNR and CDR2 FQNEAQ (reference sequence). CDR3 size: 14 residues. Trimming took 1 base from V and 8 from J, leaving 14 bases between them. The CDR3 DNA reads TGTGCCAGCAGCTTAGGTTCAGGGAAGGGGGGCTACACCTTC. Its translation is CASSLGSGKGGYTF.

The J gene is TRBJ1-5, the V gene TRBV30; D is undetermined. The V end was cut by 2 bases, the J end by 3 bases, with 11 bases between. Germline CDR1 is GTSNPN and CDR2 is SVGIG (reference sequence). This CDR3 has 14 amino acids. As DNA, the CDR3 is TGTGCCTGGAGTAGGGAGACCCCCAATCAGCCCCAGCATTTT. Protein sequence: CAWSRETPNQPQHF.

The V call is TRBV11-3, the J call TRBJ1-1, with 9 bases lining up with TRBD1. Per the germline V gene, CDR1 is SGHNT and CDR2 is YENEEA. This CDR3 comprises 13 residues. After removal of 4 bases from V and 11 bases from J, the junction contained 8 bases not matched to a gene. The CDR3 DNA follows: TGTGCCAGCAGCTCCGGGGGGGACAGGGCGGCTTTCTTT. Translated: CASSSGGDRAAFF.

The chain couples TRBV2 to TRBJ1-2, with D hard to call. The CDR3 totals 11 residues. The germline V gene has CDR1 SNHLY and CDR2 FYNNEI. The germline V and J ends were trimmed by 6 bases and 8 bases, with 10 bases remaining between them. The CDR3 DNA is TGTGCCAGCAGGAGTACGACCGGCTACACCTTC. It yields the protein CASRSTTGYTF.

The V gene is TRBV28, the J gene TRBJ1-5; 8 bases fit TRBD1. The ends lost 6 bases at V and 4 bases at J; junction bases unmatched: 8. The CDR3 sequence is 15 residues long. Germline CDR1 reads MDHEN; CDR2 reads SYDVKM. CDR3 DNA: TGTGCCAGCAGCTTGTCCCGGACAGGGAATCAGCCCCAGCATTTT. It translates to CASSLSRTGNQPQHF.

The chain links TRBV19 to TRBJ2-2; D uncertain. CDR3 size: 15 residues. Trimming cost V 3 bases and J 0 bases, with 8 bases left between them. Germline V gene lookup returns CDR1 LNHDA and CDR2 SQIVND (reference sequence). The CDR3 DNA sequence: TGTGCCAGTAGTATCCAGGTGGCGAACACCGGGGAGCTGTTTTTT. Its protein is CASSIQVANTGELFF.

The CDR3 is CSADGGKETQYF. CDR3 DNA: TGCAGCGCGGACGGGGGAAAAGAGACCCAGTACTTC. V and J are TRBV29-1 and TRBJ2-5; weak D call: TRBD2 (6 bases). V was cut by 7 bases and J by 3 bases, with 12 bases left in between. Germline assignment: CDR1 SQVTM and CDR2 ANQGSEA. CDR3 size: 12 residues.

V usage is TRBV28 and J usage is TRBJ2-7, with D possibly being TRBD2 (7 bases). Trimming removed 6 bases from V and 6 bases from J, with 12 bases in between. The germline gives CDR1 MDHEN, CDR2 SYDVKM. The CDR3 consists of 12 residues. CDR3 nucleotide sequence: TGTGCCAGCAGGTACAGGGAGGGCGAGCAGTACTTC. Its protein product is CASRYREGEQYF.

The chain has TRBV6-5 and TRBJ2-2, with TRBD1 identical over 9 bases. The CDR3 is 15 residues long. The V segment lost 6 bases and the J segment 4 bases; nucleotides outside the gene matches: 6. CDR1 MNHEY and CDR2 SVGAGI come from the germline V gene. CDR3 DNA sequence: TGTGCCAGCAGACTACAGGGGGCGAGCACCGGGGAGCTGTTTTTT. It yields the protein CASRLQGASTGELFF.

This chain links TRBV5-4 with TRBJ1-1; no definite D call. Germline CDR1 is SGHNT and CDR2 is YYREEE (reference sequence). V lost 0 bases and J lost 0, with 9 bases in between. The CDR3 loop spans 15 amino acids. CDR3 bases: TGTGCCAGCAGCTTGGAGGTTGGGATGAACACTGAAGCTTTCTTT. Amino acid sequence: CASSLEVGMNTEAFF.

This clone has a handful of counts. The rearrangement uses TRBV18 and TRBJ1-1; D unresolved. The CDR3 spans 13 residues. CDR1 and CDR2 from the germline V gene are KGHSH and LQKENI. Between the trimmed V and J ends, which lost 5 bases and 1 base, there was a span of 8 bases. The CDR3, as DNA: TGTGCCAGCTCATCCACAGCGAACACTGAAGCTTTCTTT. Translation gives CASSSTANTEAFF.

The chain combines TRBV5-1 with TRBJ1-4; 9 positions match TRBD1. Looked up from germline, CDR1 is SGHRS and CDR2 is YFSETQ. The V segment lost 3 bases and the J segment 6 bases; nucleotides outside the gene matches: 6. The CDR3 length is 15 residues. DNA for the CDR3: TGCGCCAGCAGCTCGTCCCGGGACAGGGATGAAAAACTGTTTTTT. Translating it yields CASSSSRDRDEKLFF. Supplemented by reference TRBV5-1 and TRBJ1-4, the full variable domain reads KAGVTQTPRYLIKTRGQQVTLSCSPISGHRSVSWYQQTPGQGLQFLFEYFSETQRNKGNFPGRFSGRQFSNSRSEMNVSTLELGDSALYLCASSSSRDRDEKLFFGSGTQLSVL.

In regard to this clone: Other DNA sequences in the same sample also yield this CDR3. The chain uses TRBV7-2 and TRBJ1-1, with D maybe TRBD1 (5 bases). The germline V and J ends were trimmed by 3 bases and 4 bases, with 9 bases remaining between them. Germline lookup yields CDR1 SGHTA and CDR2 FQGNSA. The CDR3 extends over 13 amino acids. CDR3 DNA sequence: TGTGCCAGCAGCTTGAACAGGCCCACTGAAGCTTTCTTT. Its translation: CASSLNRPTEAFF.

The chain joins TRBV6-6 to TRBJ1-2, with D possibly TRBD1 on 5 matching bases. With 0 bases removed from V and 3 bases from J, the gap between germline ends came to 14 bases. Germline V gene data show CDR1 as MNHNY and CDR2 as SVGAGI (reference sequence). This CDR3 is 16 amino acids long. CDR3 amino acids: CASSYSAGPRDYGYTF. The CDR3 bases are TGTGCCAGCAGTTACTCGGCGGGGCCGAGGGACTATGGCTACACCTTC.

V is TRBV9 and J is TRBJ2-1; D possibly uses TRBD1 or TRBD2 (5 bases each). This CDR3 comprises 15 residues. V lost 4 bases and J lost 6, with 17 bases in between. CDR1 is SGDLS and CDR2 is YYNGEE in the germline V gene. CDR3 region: CASSRLLGTINEQFF. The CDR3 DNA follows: TGTGCCAGCAGCCGCCTTCTCGGGACGATCAATGAGCAGTTCTTC.

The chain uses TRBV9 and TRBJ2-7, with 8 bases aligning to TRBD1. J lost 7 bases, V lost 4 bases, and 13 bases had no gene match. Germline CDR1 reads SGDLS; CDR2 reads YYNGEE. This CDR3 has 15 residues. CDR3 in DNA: TGTGCCAGCAGCCCAGGACAGGGTCCCATAACAGAGCAGTACTTC. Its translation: CASSPGQGPITEQYF.